The present TCR beta chain was sequenced within a study of memory CD4+ T cells and cytomegalovirus serostatus. Study observations and caveats: Suggested: most of the CMV-linked TCR signature lies in CD4+ memory cells.

This clone has more than one count but fewer than ten. Antigen unknown. Assay used: immunoSEQ multiplex PCR; TCRdb lists only in-frame clones, some missing. The repertoire holds approximately 30,000 clones, with 65% to 80% as singletons. The sort gate was single viable CD3+CD4+CD8-CD45RO+ cells for memory CD4+ T cells. The CDR3 spans 13 residues. The J segment lost 4 bases and the V segment lost 5 bases, leaving 4 bases of the junction unmatched. Germline V gene data show CDR1 as SGHTA and CDR2 as FQGTGA. Sequencing used memory CD4+ T cells from blood. The J gene is TRBJ1-1, the V gene TRBV7-3, with 7 bases lining up with TRBD1. The sequence was collected from an adult in good health and CMV-seronegative. Some clones in this sample may be carry-over from other donors' samples. The CDR3 sequence: CASSTNRGTEAFF. In DNA form, the CDR3 reads TGTGCCAGCAGCACCAACAGGGGCACTGAAGCTTTCTTT.